The 9 T cell receptor beta chains reported below all come from one sample, sequenced in a study of cytomegalovirus exposure and HLA in healthy donors. This PCR relied on a set of 60 Vbeta primers and 13 Jbeta primers. The table came from immunoSEQ multiplex PCR; TCRdb's copy has only in-frame clones and leaves some out. The sample holds 150,000 to 200,000 clones; 65% to 80% are singletons and the top ten take about 2.7%. Specimen: PBMCs. The receptors stem from a woman aged 50 to 60 in good health and CMV-seropositive.

This chain uses TRBV7-9 with TRBJ1-6, with TRBD1 as a possible D gene (6 bases). Trimming left V 1 base short and J 9 bases short, with 10 bases between. The CDR3 totals 14 residues. In germline, CDR1 is SEHNR, CDR2 FQNEAQ (reference sequence). Written as DNA, the CDR3 is TGTGCCAGCAGCTTAGGGACAGCTCTTTCACCCCTCCACTTT. This sequence encodes CASSLGTALSPLHF. Variable domain in full (rest from reference TRBV7-9 and TRBJ1-6): DTGVSQNPRHKITKRGQNVTFRCDPISEHNRLYWYRQTLGQGPEFLTYFQNEAQLEKSRLLSDRFSAERPKGSFSTLEIQRTEQGDSAMYLCASSLGTALSPLHFGNGTRLTVT.

The chain carries TRBV4-1 and TRBJ1-4, with TRBD1 identical over 9 bases. CDR3 length: 15 residues. Germline V gene sequence: CDR1 MGHRA, CDR2 YSYEKL. The J segment lost 8 bases and the V segment lost 2 bases, leaving 6 bases of the junction unmatched. CDR3 bases: TGCGCCAGCAGCCAATCACAGGGGGCCAACGAAAAACTGTTTTTT. Translated, it gives CASSQSQGANEKLFF.

The V call is TRBV6-1, the J call TRBJ2-3, with 8 bases that match TRBD2. The V gene end was trimmed by 1 base and the J gene end by 2 bases; junction bases not matched to a gene: 8. CDR3 length equals 17 residues. Germline loops: CDR1 MNHNS, CDR2 SASEGT. The CDR3 bases are TGTGCCAGCAGTGAAGATTGGCAGCGGGGGTACACAGATACGCAGTATTTT. Amino acid sequence: CASSEDWQRGYTDTQYF.

This clone was counted between two and nine times. V is TRBV5-6 and J is TRBJ2-1; 9 nucleotides match TRBD2. The CDR3 contains 15 residues. Germline-derived CDR1 and CDR2 are SGHDT and YYEEEE. V lost 3 bases to trimming and J lost 5 bases; unmatched junction nucleotides: 6. The CDR3 coding sequence is TGTGCCAGCAGCTCCTTAGCGGGGGCCCACAATGAGCAGTTCTTC. This codes for CASSSLAGAHNEQFF.

The gene calls are TRBV5-1 and TRBJ1-6; the match to TRBD1 covers 8 bases. The germline V gene encodes CDR1 SGHRS and CDR2 YFSETQ. The CDR3 has 16 amino acids. Germline trimming cut 4 bases from V and 10 bases from J; bases unmatched to any gene: 13. The CDR3 nucleotides are TGCGCCAGCAGCGAGATCGGACAGGGTAAAGGGTCACCCCTCCACTTT. Its protein product is CASSEIGQGKGSPLHF.

The rearrangement joins TRBV6-1 to TRBJ2-5; weak D call: TRBD2 (5 bases). Germline V gene sequence: CDR1 MNHNS, CDR2 SASEGT. The CDR3 loop spans 13 amino acids. Trimming cost V 6 bases and J 2 bases, with 10 bases left between them. CDR3 in amino acids: CASRRPGQETQYF. The DNA for the CDR3 is TGTGCCAGCAGGAGACCGGGACAAGAGACCCAGTACTTC.

This clone was seen a few times. This sequence joins TRBV5-1 and TRBJ1-2; 10 nucleotides agree with TRBD1. The V and J ends lost 4 bases and 14 bases, in that order; junction bases with no gene match: 11. The V gene's germline CDR1 is SGHRS and CDR2 YFSETQ. CDR3 size: 13 residues. The CDR3 loop reads CASSPGQGLVGTF. The CDR3, as DNA: TGCGCCAGCAGCCCGGGACAGGGGCTTGTCGGGACCTTC.

The gene calls are TRBV29-1 and TRBJ1-2; TRBD1 is a possible D gene (6 bases). CDR1 SQVTM and CDR2 ANQGSEA come from the germline V gene. Trimming shortened V by 4 bases and J by 3 bases, and 9 bases separated the two germline ends. CDR3 length equals 12 residues. CDR3 in DNA: TGCAGCGTTGTAGCAGGGGACTATGGCTACACCTTC. Translation: CSVVAGDYGYTF.

The chain recombines TRBV5-1 with TRBJ1-5; D is perhaps TRBD1 (5 bases). CDR3 length: 13 amino acids. Looked up from germline, CDR1 is SGHRS and CDR2 is YFSETQ. V lost 1 base and J 7 bases, leaving 9 bases between the germline ends. CDR3 sequence (DNA): TGCGCCAGCAGCTTGACCGGGGGACAGCCCCAGCATTTT. This sequence encodes CASSLTGGQPQHF.